This passage covers 10 T cell receptor beta chains from one sample sequenced in a study of control samples from healthy donors and cancer patients. Produced via immunoSEQ multiplex PCR; TCRdb's table is partial and in-frame only. The sample includes roughly 170,000 clones, around 88% of them seen just once. Sample: blood. Receptors originate from a woman aged 25 to 45 in good health.

This chain links TRBV5-1 with TRBJ2-3; weak D call: TRBD1 (6 bases). V lost 2 bases and J lost 4, with 14 bases in between. CDR1 is SGHRS and CDR2 is YFSETQ in the germline V gene. The CDR3 contains 15 residues. The CDR3 is CASSLGDRLPDTQYF. The CDR3 DNA reads as TGCGCCAGCAGCTTAGGAGACAGGCTCCCAGATACGCAGTATTTT.

CDR3 DNA: TGTGCCAGCAGCCTAGGGACCGTAAGCACAGATACGCAGTATTTT. Translation: CASSLGTVSTDTQYF. V gene TRBV6-5 combines with J gene TRBJ2-3; D possibly uses TRBD1 or TRBD2 (5 bases each). This CDR3 comprises 15 residues. Trimming pared 6 bases from V and 0 bases from J, leaving 13 bases between. From germline, CDR1 is MNHEY and CDR2 SVGAGI.

This clone was detected a few times. CDR3 amino acids: CASGAVNQPQHF. The DNA for the CDR3 is TGTGCCAGCGGGGCGGTCAATCAGCCCCAGCATTTT. This chain joins TRBV28 and TRBJ1-5; tentatively, D is TRBD1 (5 bases). Germline V gives CDR1 MDHEN, CDR2 SYDVKM. V lost 8 bases and J lost 3, with 8 bases in between. The CDR3 loop spans 12 amino acids.

This chain links TRBV7-9 with TRBJ1-2, with D perhaps TRBD1 (6 bases). Germline V gene sequence: CDR1 SEHNR, CDR2 FQNEAQ (reference sequence). The CDR3 length is 17 residues. Trimming cost V 5 bases and J 1 base, with 20 bases left between them. The DNA for the CDR3 is TGTGCCAGCAGCCCTAGGGGGGGGGACACAAATAACTATGGCTACACCTTC. It codes for CASSPRGGDTNNYGYTF. Combining the CDR3 with reference TRBV7-9 and TRBJ1-2 gives the whole variable domain DTGVSQNPRHKITKRGQNVTFRCDPISEHNRLYWYRQTLGQGPEFLTYFQNEAQLEKSRLLSDRFSAERPKGSFSTLEIQRTEQGDSAMYLCASSPRGGDTNNYGYTFGSGTRLTVV.

The CDR3, as DNA: TGTGCCAGCAGCGACGGGGGGGCCGGGGAGACCCAGTACTTC. Translating it yields CASSDGGAGETQYF. The chain combines TRBV5-6 with TRBJ2-5; 8 nucleotides align to TRBD2. The CDR3 length is 14 residues. V lost 4 bases and J lost 5; bases outside the gene matches: 7. Germline V gives CDR1 SGHDT, CDR2 YYEEEE.

This chain joins TRBV3-1 (or the pseudogene TRBV3-2) and TRBJ1-2; D unclear. With 0 bases removed from V and 4 bases from J, the gap between germline ends came to 12 bases. The CDR3 loop spans 15 amino acids. The V gene's germline CDR1 is LGHDT and CDR2 YNNKEL (reference sequence). CDR3 DNA sequence: TGTGCCAGCAGCCAAGAGTTCGGGGATACCTATGGCTACACCTTC. This encodes CASSQEFGDTYGYTF.

In regard to this clone: The junction and the germline gene differ at one end; a read error may be behind it. The rearrangement uses TRBV27 and TRBJ2-3; 11 bases are shared with TRBD2. The CDR3 runs 14 residues. In germline, CDR1 is MNHEY, CDR2 SMNVEV (reference sequence). The CDR3 loop reads CASGPWGSGGAGNF. CDR3 bases: TGTGCCAGCGGACCGTGGGGTAGCGGGGGGGCCGGGAATTTT.

This clone was counted a single time. The chain couples TRBV7-9 to TRBJ2-2; 9 bases line up with TRBD1. The germline CDR1 and CDR2 sequences are SEHNR and FQNEAQ (reference sequence). The CDR3 loop spans 15 amino acids. Trimming cost V 2 bases and J 7 bases; bases outside gene matches: 5. CDR3 in amino acids: CASSLRTGDVGELFF. In DNA form, the CDR3 reads TGTGCCAGCAGCTTAAGGACAGGGGATGTCGGGGAGCTGTTTTTT.

The V and J genes are TRBV5-1 and TRBJ2-1; perhaps TRBD2 as D (6 bases). Trimming took off 8 bases at V and 0 bases at J, with 12 bases between the two ends. The CDR3 contains 14 residues. Germline-derived CDR1 and CDR2 are SGHRS and YFSETQ. The CDR3 here is CASNSGSSYNEQFF. The DNA of the CDR3 is TGCGCCAGTAATTCCGGGAGCTCCTACAATGAGCAGTTCTTC.

This clone was recorded once. The rearrangement joins TRBV2 to TRBJ2-7; D not resolved. CDR1 SNHLY and CDR2 FYNNEI come from the germline V gene. The CDR3 consists of 11 residues. Deletions cut 5 bases from V and 6 bases from J, with 8 bases between. CDR3 bases: TGTGCCAGCAGTCCCACGATCGAGCAGTACTTC. Amino acids: CASSPTIEQYF.